This TCR beta chain stems from a study of T cells after yellow fever vaccination (dated by TCRdb to the late 2010s). Study-wide context: Libraries from fractions with low cell numbers were prepared with the SMART-Seq v4 Ultra Low Input RNA kit. To follow T-cell clones before and after primary and booster YFV17D yellow fever vaccination, bulk TCR alpha and beta repertoires were sequenced over time. Two healthy male donors, one aged 18 to 30 and one aged 30 to 39 years, were included in the cohort. Blood samples were taken at several timepoints before and after primary and secondary immunization, and bulk PBMC replicates and cell subsets were isolated. General study outcomes and caveats: FACS-sorted repertoires could contain abundant contaminating clonotypes from the bulk population, so computational filtering was required. Because only two donors were included in the study, the extent to which the findings can be generalized is limited. A small fraction of clonotypes showed up in both the CD4 and CD8 compartments, probably as a result of convergent recombination. Most clones expanded after primary vaccination (approximately 96% of CD4 and 88% of CD8) were re-detected after the booster, suggesting that broad memory maintenance occurred. The secondary T-cell response was weaker than the primary response but faster, peaking on day 5 instead of day 15.

The sample's treatment or condition, from its label and the paper: live attenuated yellow fever vaccine strain. Two biological replicates of bulk PBMCs were collected at each blood-draw timepoint. PBMCs were isolated from peripheral blood using a standard Ficoll-Paque protocol. RNA was extracted with TriZol from bulk PBMCs, CD4 and CD8 fractions, and dextramer-positive and dextramer-negative fractions. Including cysteine and phenylalanine, the CDR3 has 15 amino acids. CDR3 DNA is the only sequence kept; it has 45 bases, read in frame from the first base. Trimming leaves V shorter by 4 bases and J shorter by 6 bases, with the junction holding 7 bases beyond the gene matches. From a lookup of the germline V gene, CDR1 and CDR2 are SGHAT and FQNNGV. TCR cDNA was synthesized by 5'RACE template switching, through which a universal primer site and unique molecular identifiers were introduced. Priming of cDNA synthesis was performed from both the TCR alpha and TCR beta constant segments. Libraries were amplified in two PCR steps, with sample barcodes and sequencing adapters added in the second step. Libraries were sequenced on Illumina HiSeq 2500 (2x100 bp) or NovaSeq (2x150 bp). The study's own analysis went as follows. Demultiplexing of reads and collapsing into UMI consensus sequences were performed with MIGEC, and V(D)J alignment was carried out with MiXCR. Using edgeR on replicate PBMC samples, clonotypes were called vaccine-responding if FDR was below 0.01 and the log2 fold change was above 5 up to day 15. Each bulk clonotype was labeled CD4 or CD8 based on which sequenced repertoire, CD4 or CD8, contained the clonotype at higher abundance. TCRdb trimmed the raw reads at Q25, called clones with MiXCR and kept productive beta chains. Duplicate CDR3 protein sequences are folded into a single record with the most common DNA and genes. TCRdb's processing, not the authors' own work, is the source of the V and J calls. The sample table contains under 600,000 distinct CDR3 sequences; only one count was recorded for about a fifth of them. The leading ten clones occupy about 17% of the sample.

This clonotype has just a few counts. There is no known antigen for this receptor. Qualities for individual bases were not recorded, and no much larger clone is one base off. Material: PBMCs, obtained approximately 22 days after the first yellow fever vaccination. The receptor's source is a man aged 18 to 29 who received the YFV17D yellow fever vaccine. This chain is built from TRBV11-2 and TRBJ2-1; the junction holds 9 bases that match TRBD1. The DNA reads as follows: TGTGCCAGCAGCTCGGGACAGGGAGGGATCAATGAGCAGTTCTTC. This translates into CASSSGQGGINEQFF. The reference TRBV11-2 and TRBJ2-1 proteins fill in what lies around the CDR3, so the full variable domain reads EAGVAQSPRYKIIEKRQSVAFWCNPISGHATLYWYQQILGQGPKLLIQFQNNGVVDDSQLPKDRFSAERLKGVDSTLKIQPAKLEDSAVYLCASSSGQGGINEQFFGPGTRLTVL.